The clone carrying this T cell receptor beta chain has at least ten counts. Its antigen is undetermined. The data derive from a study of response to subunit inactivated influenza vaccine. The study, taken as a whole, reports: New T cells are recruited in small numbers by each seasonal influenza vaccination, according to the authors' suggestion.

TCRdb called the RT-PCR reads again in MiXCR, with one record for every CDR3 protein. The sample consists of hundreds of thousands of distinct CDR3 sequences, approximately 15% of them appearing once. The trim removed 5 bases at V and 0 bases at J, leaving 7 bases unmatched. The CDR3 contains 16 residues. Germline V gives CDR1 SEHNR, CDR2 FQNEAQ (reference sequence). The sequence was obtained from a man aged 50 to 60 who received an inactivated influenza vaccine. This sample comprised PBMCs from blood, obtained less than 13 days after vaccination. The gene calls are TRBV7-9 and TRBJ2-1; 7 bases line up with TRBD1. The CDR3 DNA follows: TGTGCCAGCAGCCGGACGGACAGGTACTCCTACAATGAGCAGTTCTTC. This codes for CASSRTDRYSYNEQFF. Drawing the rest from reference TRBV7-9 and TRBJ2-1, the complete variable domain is DTGVSQNPRHKITKRGQNVTFRCDPISEHNRLYWYRQTLGQGPEFLTYFQNEAQLEKSRLLSDRFSAERPKGSFSTLEIQRTEQGDSAMYLCASSRTDRYSYNEQFFGPGTRLTVL.